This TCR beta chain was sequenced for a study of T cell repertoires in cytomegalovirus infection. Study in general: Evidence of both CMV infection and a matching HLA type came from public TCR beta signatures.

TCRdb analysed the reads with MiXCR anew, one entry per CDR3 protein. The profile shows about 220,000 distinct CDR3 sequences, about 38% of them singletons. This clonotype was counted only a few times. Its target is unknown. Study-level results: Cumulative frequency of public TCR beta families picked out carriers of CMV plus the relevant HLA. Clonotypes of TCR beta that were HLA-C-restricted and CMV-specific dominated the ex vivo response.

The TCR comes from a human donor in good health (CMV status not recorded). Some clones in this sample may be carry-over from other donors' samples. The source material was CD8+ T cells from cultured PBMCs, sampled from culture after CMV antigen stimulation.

The CDR3 DNA follows: TGTGCCAGCACTATAGGGACATCGAGCACAGATACGCAGTATTTT. Its protein is CASTIGTSSTDTQYF. V is TRBV7-4 and J is TRBJ2-3; a weak D match, TRBD1 (6 bases). With 7 bases removed from V and 0 bases from J, the gap between germline ends came to 14 bases. The CDR3 length is 15 residues. From germline, CDR1 is SGHVT and CDR2 SQSDAQ.